This T cell receptor (beta chain) emerged from a study of cytomegalovirus exposure and HLA in healthy donors. Study-level points and caveats: The authors later found most CMV-associated TCR beta chains appeared HLA-restricted.

With 60 Vbeta and 13 Jbeta primers, the PCR was carried out. Clones were read by immunoSEQ multiplex PCR, and TCRdb kept only the in-frame ones, dropping some. The data contain some 200,000 clones, roughly 80% of them singletons. Healthy bone marrow donors formed the donor group. A few counts support this clone. What it binds is unknown. The CDR3 sequence is 12 residues long. Germline V CDR1 and CDR2: MNHEY, SVGAGI. V gave up 8 bases and J gave up 6 bases; unmatched junction bases: 4. The material sequenced was PBMCs. The chain recombines TRBV6-5 with TRBJ1-2, with TRBD1 identical over 9 bases. The sequence was obtained from a man aged 35 to 55 in good health and CMV-seropositive. The DNA of the CDR3 is TGTGCCAGCGGACAGGGGATCCATGGCTACACCTTC. This translates into CASGQGIHGYTF.